This paragraph reports one T cell receptor beta chain. This sample is drawn from a study of glioma-infiltrating T cells after dendritic cell vaccination. For the study at large: Samples are from glioblastoma patients in Phase I and II dendritic cell vaccine trials.

Up to about 2 ug genomic DNA was used for TCRB CDR3 amplification. Amplification used 60 V beta primers and 13 J beta primers. This table comes from immunoSEQ multiplex PCR, and its TCRdb copy is limited to in-frame clones, with some not included. This table holds under 75,000 clones, over 65% found once. Time point here: after dendritic cell vaccination, including at tumor progression/relapse. V shed 4 bases and J 3 bases; nucleotides not matched to a gene: 9. Looked up from germline, CDR1 is SGHDN and CDR2 is FVKESK. The CDR3 consists of 16 residues. V and J are TRBV14 and TRBJ2-7, with 10 bases identical to TRBD1. This sample comprised blood, obtained after dendritic cell vaccination. The clonotype comes from a human donor with glioblastoma. The CDR3, as DNA: TGTGCCAGCAGCCCGTGGGGACAGGGGATGGGCTACGAGCAGTACTTC. Its translation: CASSPWGQGMGYEQYF.